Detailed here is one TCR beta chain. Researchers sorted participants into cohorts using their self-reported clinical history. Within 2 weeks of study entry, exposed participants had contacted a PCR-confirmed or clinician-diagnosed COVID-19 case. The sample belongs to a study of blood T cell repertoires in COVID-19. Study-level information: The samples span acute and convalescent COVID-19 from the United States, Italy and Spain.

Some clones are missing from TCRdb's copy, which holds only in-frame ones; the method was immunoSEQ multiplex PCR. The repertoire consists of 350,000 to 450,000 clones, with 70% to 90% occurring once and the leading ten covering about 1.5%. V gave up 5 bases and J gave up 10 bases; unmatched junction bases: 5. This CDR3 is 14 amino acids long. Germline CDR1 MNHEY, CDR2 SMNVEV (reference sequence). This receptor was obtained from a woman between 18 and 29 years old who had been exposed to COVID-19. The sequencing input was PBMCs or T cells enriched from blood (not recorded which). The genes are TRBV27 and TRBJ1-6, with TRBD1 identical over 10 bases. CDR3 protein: CASSPGQGQSPLHF. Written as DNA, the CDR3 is TGTGCCAGCAGTCCGGGACAGGGGCAGTCACCCCTCCACTTT.